The entry below gives a single TCR beta chain sequence along with its context. Its antigen is still unknown. As to time point: patch test 2, 6 weeks after DPC sensitization. Treatment of the sample: therapeutic diphenylcyclopropenone sensitization with weekly scalp DPC. The source of the sample is a study of human T cells and chemical hapten exposure. Study-level background: In the approximately 25-week study, patients were dosed weekly with diphenylcyclopropenone on the scalp throughout.

Findings and limits, study-wide: TCRs at high frequency, those above 1 in 1000, did not change with DPC sensitization.

The library tagged individual cDNA molecules with unique molecular identifiers. TCRdb re-called the RACE reads with MiXCR, one entry per CDR3 protein. The table includes around 130,000 distinct CDR3 sequences, about an eighth detected once. The junction had 3 bases not matched to a gene; V was cut back by 0 bases and J by 7 bases. CDR3 length: 13 residues. The V gene's germline CDR1 is MNHNS and CDR2 SASEGT. The input for sequencing was whole blood, taken in connection with sensitization to the hapten diphenylcyclopropenone (DPC). This TCR came from a woman in her forties or fifties with alopecia areata. Some clones in this sample may be carry-over from other donors' samples. The V gene is TRBV6-1, the J gene TRBJ2-7, with 7 bases aligning to TRBD1. CDR3 coding DNA: TGTGCCAGCAGTGAAGCCAGGGGGATAGAGCAGTACTTC. It yields the protein CASSEARGIEQYF.